This is a list of T cell receptor beta chains from one sample in a study of lymphopenia after photon versus proton radiotherapy. Generated by immunoSEQ multiplex PCR, the TCRdb table keeps only in-frame clones and is missing some. The sample holds approximately 45,000 clones, 85% seen once. Sequenced here: peripheral blood, sampled from a patient treated with photon-based radiotherapy. These receptors were collected from a man aged 35 to 55 with gastric cancer. Both conserved end residues are trimmed from each CDR3. Each record gives: CDR3 protein, V gene, clone size. Clone size is given for some rows only: seen once, a few or many times, or a class if the clone is expanded.

ASSLAAGGGKAHEQY	TRBV7-6	.
TSSQEGTEAF	TRBV1	.
ASSPDRDYTEAF	TRBV18	once
ASSVPTSTDTQY	TRBV5-1	.
AIRGTSVTDTQY	TRBV10-3	.
ASSLFGQGTNEQF	TRBV11-3	.
ASSLGGLEETQY	TRBV7-9	.
ATSSLGTTENEQF	TRBV15	.
ASSPQTGRAEAF	TRBV7-2	.
ASSESGVRVFGDTQY	TRBV11-2	.
ASRGGGGTEAF	TRBV7-2	.
ASSLVGESGNTIY	TRBV5-1	once
ASSREGGSNYGYT	TRBV5-4	.
ASSLVGQLSTDTQY	TRBV7-2	.
ASSLSESDYEQY	TRBV27	.
AWSVLRGTEAF	TRBV30	once
ASSPLEGNTIY	TRBV7-6	.
ASSFTERGYT	TRBV5-1	.
ASRAGPATYGYT	TRBV5-5	.
ASSLGGADTQY	TRBV5-4	.
TSSQGQGQNYGYT	TRBV1	.
ASSQDVGEKLF	TRBV4-3	.
ASSIGGTGYQPQH	TRBV19	.
ASSLYGGQNNYGYT	TRBV7-2	.
ASSLAQSQPQH	TRBV7-9	few
ASSQTPKTVLYGYT	TRBV27	.
ASSPTGLGSEKLF	TRBV5-5	.
AIRTGGGELF	TRBV10-3	.
ASSIGLGYT	TRBV19	.